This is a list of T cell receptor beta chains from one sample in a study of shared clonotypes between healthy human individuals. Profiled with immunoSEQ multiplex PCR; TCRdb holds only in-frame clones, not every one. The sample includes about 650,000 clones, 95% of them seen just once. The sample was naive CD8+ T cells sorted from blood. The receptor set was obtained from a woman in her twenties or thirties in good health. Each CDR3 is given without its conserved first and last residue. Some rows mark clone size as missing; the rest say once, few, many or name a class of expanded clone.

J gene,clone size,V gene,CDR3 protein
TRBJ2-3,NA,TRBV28,ASSLPYDGRKKQY
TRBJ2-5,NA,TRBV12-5,ASGLQGAWETQY
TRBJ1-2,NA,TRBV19,ASSIPLPGRNYGYT
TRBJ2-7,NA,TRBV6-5,ASSFGLSYEQY
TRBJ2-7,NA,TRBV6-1,ASSEAKLAVHYEQY
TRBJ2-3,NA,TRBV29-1,SVGPGAARTDTQY
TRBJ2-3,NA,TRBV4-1,ASSQDFGVATDTQY
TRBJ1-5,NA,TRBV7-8,ASSLGYQGQFNQPQH
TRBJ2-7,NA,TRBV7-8,ASSLLTGGEQY
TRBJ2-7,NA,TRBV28,ASIPSGSGDEQY
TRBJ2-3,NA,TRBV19,ASSKGEGTDTQY
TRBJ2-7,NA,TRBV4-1,ASSQGFTPGLHEQY
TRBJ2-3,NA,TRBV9,ASSVTSGVPDTQY
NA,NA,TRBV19,ASRGPAGGTYEQY
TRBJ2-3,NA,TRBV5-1,ASSLEGTDTQY
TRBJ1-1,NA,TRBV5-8,ASSGLLSGTEAF
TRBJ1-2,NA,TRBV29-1,SVEGEGDHYGYT
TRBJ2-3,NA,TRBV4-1,ASSHPTSGALTDTQY
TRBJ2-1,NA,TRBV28,ASSPQLMREGSYNEQF
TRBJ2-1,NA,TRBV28,ASSRKPEMTSGPNSYNEQF
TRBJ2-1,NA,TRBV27,ASRLGTQAPREQF
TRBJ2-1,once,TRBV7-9,ASSSAPGAYNEQF
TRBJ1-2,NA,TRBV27,ASSLGTGDGYT
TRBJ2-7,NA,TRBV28,ASSFSLTASSYEQY